The 11 T cell receptor beta chains below were found in one sample sequenced in a study of blood T cell repertoires in COVID-19. Produced via immunoSEQ multiplex PCR; TCRdb's table is partial and in-frame only. This table holds 150,000 to 180,000 clones, about 80% found once. The source material was PBMCs or T cells enriched from blood (not recorded which). The receptors were gathered from a man in his fifties who had recovered from COVID-19.

The chain recombines TRBV3-1 (or the pseudogene TRBV3-2) with TRBJ2-3, with D possibly TRBD2 on 5 matching bases. The CDR3 has 14 amino acids. Trimming left V 3 bases short and J 2 bases short, with 9 bases between. Germline V gives CDR1 LGHDT, CDR2 YNNKEL (reference sequence). As DNA, the CDR3 is TGTGCCAGCAGCCAGAGCGGATACACAGATACGCAGTATTTT. Translating gives CASSQSGYTDTQYF.

CDR3 in DNA: TGTGCCAGCAGTCTGGATCGGGCCGGGGAGCTGTTTTTT. It encodes CASSLDRAGELFF. The chain has TRBV11-2 and TRBJ2-2; the D is unclear. Germline V gives CDR1 SGHAT, CDR2 FQNNGV. The germline V and J ends were trimmed by 6 bases and 6 bases, with 11 bases remaining between them. This CDR3 spans 13 amino acids.

The chain couples TRBV24-1 to TRBJ2-2, with 8 nucleotides matching TRBD1. CDR3 size: 17 residues. Germline V gene sequence: CDR1 KGHDR, CDR2 SFDVKD. V lost 4 bases and J lost 0; bases outside the gene matches: 6. CDR3: CATSDRSRGPNTGELFF. CDR3 nucleotides: TGTGCCACCAGTGACCGGTCCAGGGGGCCGAACACCGGGGAGCTGTTTTTT.

The gene calls are TRBV2 and TRBJ1-5, with D possibly matching TRBD1 (6 bases). The V gene's germline CDR1 is SNHLY and CDR2 FYNNEI. The CDR3 is made up of 15 amino acids. Trimming removed 6 bases at V and 0 bases at J, with 12 bases between. In DNA, the CDR3 is TGTGCCAGCAGAGCAGGGGACCATAGCAATCAGCCCCAGCATTTT. Translation: CASRAGDHSNQPQHF.

The CDR3 sequence: CASSLGAGYTF. Written as DNA, the CDR3 is TGTGCCAGCAGCTTGGGGGCTGGCTACACCTTC. The chain combines TRBV5-4 with TRBJ1-2, with D unclear. The V end was cut by 0 bases, the J end by 7 bases, with 4 bases between. Per the germline V gene, CDR1 is SGHNT and CDR2 is YYREEE (reference sequence). The CDR3 spans 11 residues.

The chain couples TRBV25-1 to TRBJ1-2, with unresolved D. Germline V gene data show CDR1 as MGHDK and CDR2 as SYGVNS. V shed 3 bases and J shed 3 bases, with 8 bases lying between them. CDR3 length: 13 amino acids. The CDR3, as DNA: TGTGCCAGCAGTGATCACAGCTACTATGGCTACACCTTC. This sequence encodes CASSDHSYYGYTF.

This clone was seen a few times. The chain combines TRBV4-1 with TRBJ2-5; 8 positions match TRBD1. The CDR3 has 15 amino acids. Germline CDR1 MGHRA, CDR2 YSYEKL. V lost 1 base and J lost 5; bases outside the gene matches: 6. The DNA for the CDR3 is TGCGCCAGCAGCCAAGCTCCAGGGGGCTCGGAGACCCAGTACTTC. Translated, it gives CASSQAPGGSETQYF.

This chain connects TRBV18 to TRBJ1-2; possibly TRBD1 for D (5 bases). Germline V gives CDR1 KGHSH, CDR2 LQKENI. V lost 1 base and J 8 bases, leaving 14 bases between the germline ends. The CDR3 contains 14 residues. Here the CDR3 DNA reads TGTGCCAGCTCACCACAGACGCTGGCAGGGGGCTACACCTTC. It specifies CASSPQTLAGGYTF.

The J gene is TRBJ2-7, the V gene TRBV5-4; TRBD1 aligns across 8 bases. Looked up from germline, CDR1 is SGHNT and CDR2 is YYREEE (reference sequence). This CDR3 region has 13 residues. After removal of 6 bases from V and 0 bases from J, the junction contained 2 bases not matched to a gene. This CDR3 is CASTGQGSYEQYF. The CDR3 DNA follows: TGTGCCAGCACCGGACAGGGCTCCTACGAGCAGTACTTC.

This sequence joins TRBV6-2 or TRBV6-3 and TRBJ2-5; D might be TRBD1 (6 bases). CDR1 and CDR2 from the germline V gene are MNHEY and SVGEGT. CDR3 size: 15 residues. V was clipped by 1 base and J by 4 bases, with 13 bases between them. CDR3 sequence: CASSYWQGRGETQYF. The CDR3 bases are TGTGCCAGCAGTTACTGGCAGGGGCGTGGAGAGACCCAGTACTTC.

The chain couples TRBV3-1 (or the pseudogene TRBV3-2) to TRBJ2-7; TRBD1 matches at 9 bases. The junction had 7 bases not matched to a gene; V was cut back by 4 bases and J by 6 bases. CDR1 and CDR2 (germline): LGHDT, YNNKEL (reference sequence). The CDR3 is 14 amino acids. CDR3 DNA sequence: TGTGCCAGCAGCCCGGGGACAGGGAGAGGCGAGCAGTACTTC. Translation gives CASSPGTGRGEQYF.